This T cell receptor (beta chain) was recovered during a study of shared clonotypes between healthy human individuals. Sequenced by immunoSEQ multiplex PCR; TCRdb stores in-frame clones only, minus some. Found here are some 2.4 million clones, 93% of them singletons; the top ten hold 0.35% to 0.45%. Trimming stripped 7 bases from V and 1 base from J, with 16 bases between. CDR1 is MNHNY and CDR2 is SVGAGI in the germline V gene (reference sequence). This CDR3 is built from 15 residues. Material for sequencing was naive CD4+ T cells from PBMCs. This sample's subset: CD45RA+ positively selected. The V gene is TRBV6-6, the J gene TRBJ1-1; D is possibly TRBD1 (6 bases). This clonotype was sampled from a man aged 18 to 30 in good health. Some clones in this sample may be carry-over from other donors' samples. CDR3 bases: TGTGCCAGCACCCGTGGGGGGCAGGGGAACACTGAAGCTTTCTTT. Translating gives CASTRGGQGNTEAFF.